Shown below are 14 T cell receptor beta chains from a single sample sequenced in a study of T cell changes during pregnancy in multiple sclerosis. TCRdb's copy holds only in-frame clones and misses some; the assay was immunoSEQ multiplex PCR. Seen here are more than 75,000 clones, 94% observed once, and the top ten hold 2% to 3%. Sequences were derived from peripheral blood, sampled in the third trimester of pregnancy. The receptors shown here come from a female donor with multiple sclerosis, enrolled in a pregnancy study.

This clone was observed a single time. V gene TRBV7-6 combines with J gene TRBJ2-3; unclear D gene. V was shortened by 2 bases and J by 2 bases, with 2 bases between the two germline ends. The length of the CDR3 is 12 residues. Germline assignment: CDR1 SGHVS and CDR2 FNYEAQ. The CDR3 DNA reads TGTGCCAGCAGCTTACTCACAGATACGCAGTATTTT. Its translation: CASSLLTDTQYF.

The rearrangement joins TRBV5-1 to TRBJ1-6; 9 bases are shared with TRBD1. The junction had 9 bases not matched to a gene; V was cut back by 4 bases and J by 10 bases. CDR3 length: 15 amino acids. Germline assignment: CDR1 SGHRS and CDR2 YFSETQ. The CDR3 nucleotides read TGCGCCAGCAGCCTCCCACAGGGGGCCGGATCACCCCTCCACTTT. It yields the protein CASSLPQGAGSPLHF.

This clone was observed once. The chain carries TRBV7-3 and TRBJ2-2; 11 bases agree with TRBD1. Germline values: CDR1 SGHTA, CDR2 FQGTGA. V shed 0 bases and J 3 bases; nucleotides not matched to a gene: 3. The CDR3 has 17 amino acids. The CDR3 bases are TGTGCCAGCAGCTTAACTGGACAGGGGGCGGACACCGGGGAGCTGTTTTTT. Protein: CASSLTGQGADTGELFF.

The J gene is TRBJ1-2, the V gene TRBV5-6; D may be TRBD1 (5 bases). Germline-derived CDR1 and CDR2 are SGHDT and YYEEEE. The CDR3 covers 18 residues. The germline V and J ends were trimmed by 0 bases and 1 base, with 19 bases remaining between them. CDR3 loop: CASSLAGVEGPGNYGYTF. The DNA for the CDR3 is TGTGCCAGCAGCTTGGCGGGGGTTGAGGGACCGGGTAACTATGGCTACACCTTC. The whole variable domain, filled in from reference TRBV5-6 and TRBJ1-2, reads DAGVTQSPTHLIKTRGQQVTLRCSPKSGHDTVSWYQQALGQGPQFIFQYYEEEERQRGNFPDRFSGHQFPNYSSELNVNALLLGDSALYLCASSLAGVEGPGNYGYTFGSGTRLTVV.

This chain connects TRBV25-1 to TRBJ2-3; 9 nucleotides match TRBD1. The CDR3 spans 12 residues. In germline, CDR1 is MGHDK, CDR2 SYGVNS. J gave up 10 bases and V 7 bases, and 6 bases lay outside the gene matches. The CDR3 sequence: CASTSGTGPQYF. The CDR3 DNA reads as TGTGCCAGCACATCCGGGACAGGGCCGCAGTATTTT.

The J gene is TRBJ2-2, the V gene TRBV5-1; 9 positions agree with TRBD2. J was trimmed by 5 bases and V by 4 bases; bases with no gene match: 3. This CDR3 contains 14 residues. Looked up from germline, CDR1 is SGHRS and CDR2 is YFSETQ. The CDR3 reads CASSPSGGTGELFF. The CDR3 region has the DNA TGCGCCAGCAGCCCAAGCGGGGGGACCGGGGAGCTGTTTTTT.

The rearrangement links TRBV27 to TRBJ2-1; D might be TRBD2 (7 bases). The CDR3 totals 16 residues. Looked up from germline, CDR1 is MNHEY and CDR2 is SMNVEV (reference sequence). Trimming stripped 8 bases from V and 5 bases from J, with 22 bases between. In nucleotides, the CDR3 is TGTGCCAGCGCAAGGGGGGACGGGGGGCCCCACAATGAGCAGTTCTTC. This gives the protein CASARGDGGPHNEQFF.

The V and J genes are TRBV5-1 and TRBJ2-3, with D unclear. Trimming left V 4 bases short and J 5 bases short, with 11 bases between. The CDR3 covers 13 residues. The germline CDR1 and CDR2 sequences are SGHRS and YFSETQ. The CDR3 sequence is CASSQSTGDTQYF. The CDR3 DNA is TGCGCCAGCAGCCAGTCGACTGGAGATACGCAGTATTTT.

The CDR3 here is CASGSQGGSYEQYF. The CDR3 bases are TGTGCCAGCGGCTCTCAGGGAGGCTCCTACGAGCAGTACTTC. The chain is built from TRBV6-5 and TRBJ2-7; possible D gene TRBD2, 6 bases. V was shortened by 8 bases and J by 0 bases, with 14 bases between the two germline ends. Germline V gene lookup returns CDR1 MNHEY and CDR2 SVGAGI. This CDR3 spans 14 amino acids.

The chain recombines TRBV6-1 with TRBJ1-3; perhaps TRBD1 as D (5 bases). Germline CDR1 reads MNHNS; CDR2 reads SASEGT. Between the trimmed V and J ends, which lost 2 bases and 7 bases, there was a span of 15 bases. The CDR3 contains 15 residues. The CDR3 nucleotides read TGTGCCAGCAGTGAATTTAGGGGTTTTCGGAACACCATATATTTT. Translated, it gives CASSEFRGFRNTIYF.

The rearrangement links TRBV7-2 to TRBJ2-5; a weak D match, TRBD1 (6 bases). CDR1 SGHTA and CDR2 FQGNSA come from the germline V gene. CDR3 size: 13 residues. Trimming took 1 base from V and 4 from J, leaving 7 bases between them. The CDR3 sequence: CASSLDRAETQYF. The CDR3 DNA sequence: TGTGCCAGCAGCTTAGACAGGGCAGAGACCCAGTACTTC.

The CDR3 loop is CASSLAGEASYGYTF. The CDR3 nucleotides are TGTGCCAGCAGCTTGGCCGGGGAGGCTAGCTATGGCTACACCTTC. The V call is TRBV5-6, the J call TRBJ1-2, with D uncertain. The length of the CDR3 is 15 residues. Trimming removed 0 bases at V and 4 bases at J, with 13 bases between. CDR1 and CDR2 (germline): SGHDT, YYEEEE.

V usage is TRBV6-5 and J usage is TRBJ1-6, with a tentative D call TRBD1 (5 bases). The CDR3 has 15 residues. CDR1 and CDR2 (germline): MNHEY, SVGAGI. Deletions cut 0 bases from V and 6 bases from J, with 9 bases between. CDR3 loop: CASSYSGTLNSPLHF. The CDR3 DNA sequence: TGTGCCAGCAGTTACTCCGGGACTCTTAATTCACCCCTCCACTTT.

V gene TRBV12-5 combines with J gene TRBJ1-1; TRBD1 is a possible D gene (5 bases). V was cut by 0 bases and J by 0 bases, with 14 bases left in between. CDR1 is LGHNT and CDR2 is FRNRAP in the germline V gene. CDR3 length: 17 residues. The CDR3 coding sequence is TGTGCTAGTGGTTTGGTACTGGGGGGGTCCATGAACACTGAAGCTTTCTTT. Protein sequence: CASGLVLGGSMNTEAFF.